A selection of T cell receptor beta chains follows, all from one sample in a study of shared clonotypes between healthy human individuals. Sequencing used immunoSEQ multiplex PCR; TCRdb keeps in-frame clones, though not all of them. The data show about 2.4 million clones, with roughly 93% seen just once and about 0.34% held by the top ten. The material sequenced was naive CD4+ T cells from PBMCs. These receptors were collected from a man aged 18 to 29 in good health. Some clones in this sample may be carry-over from other donors' samples. Both conserved end residues are part of each CDR3. The order of the fields is J gene, V gene, clone size, D gene, CDR3 protein, CDR3 DNA. A D gene is named only where the DNA matches it firmly. Where a row states a size, it is once, few, many or the class of an expanded clone; other rows omit it.

J: TRBJ2-2; V: TRBV5-1; size: NA; D: NA; CDR3: CASSLSATTNTGELFF; DNA: TGCGCCAGCAGCTTGTCGGCGACAACGAACACCGGGGAGCTGTTTTTT
J: TRBJ1-2; V: TRBV29-1; size: NA; D: NA; CDR3: CSVEDQGDGYTF; DNA: TGCAGCGTTGAAGATCAAGGGGACGGCTACACCTTC
J: TRBJ1-1; V: TRBV28; size: NA; D: NA; CDR3: CASSPPHWGTEAFF; DNA: TGTGCCAGCTCCCCCCCCCATTGGGGGACTGAAGCTTTCTTT
J: TRBJ2-2; V: TRBV11-2; size: NA; D: TRBD1; CDR3: CASSSTGAGELFF; DNA: TGTGCCAGCAGCTCTACAGGGGCCGGGGAGCTGTTTTTT
J: TRBJ1-2; V: TRBV19; size: NA; D: NA; CDR3: CASSIASLGPYGYTF; DNA: TGTGCCAGTAGTATAGCAAGTCTTGGGCCCTATGGCTACACCTTC
J: TRBJ1-1; V: TRBV5-1; size: NA; D: TRBD1; CDR3: CASSFRTGEPEAFF; DNA: TGCGCCAGCAGCTTCCGGACAGGGGAGCCTGAAGCTTTCTTT
J: TRBJ2-7; V: TRBV5-1; size: NA; D: TRBD1; CDR3: CASSLATGGNYYEQYF; DNA: TGCGCCAGCAGCTTGGCAACAGGGGGCAACTATTACGAGCAGTACTTC
J: TRBJ1-1; V: TRBV4-1; size: NA; D: NA; CDR3: CASISGEKGGRRPNTEAFF; DNA: TGCGCCAGCATCTCAGGGGAGAAAGGAGGTCGTCGGCCTAACACTGAAGCTTTCTTT
J: TRBJ1-1; V: TRBV5-1; size: once; D: NA; CDR3: CASSWGGQFFTEAFF; DNA: TGCGCCAGCAGCTGGGGCGGACAGTTTTTCACTGAAGCTTTCTTT
J: TRBJ1-4; V: TRBV5-1; size: once; D: TRBD1; CDR3: CASSAFLDRGNEKLFF; DNA: TGCGCCAGCAGCGCGTTCTTGGACAGGGGAAATGAAAAACTGTTTTTT
J: TRBJ2-1; V: TRBV28; size: NA; D: TRBD2; CDR3: CASSSPLSGGHYNEQFF; DNA: TGTGCCAGCAGTTCGCCCCTCTCGGGAGGGCACTACAATGAGCAGTTCTTC
J: TRBJ1-4; V: TRBV30; size: once; D: NA; CDR3: CAWSIKGVEKLFF; DNA: TGTGCCTGGAGTATAAAGGGGGTCGAAAAACTGTTTTTT
J: TRBJ2-7; V: TRBV7-8; size: NA; D: NA; CDR3: CASRTTGGDEQYF; DNA: TGTGCCAGCAGGACTACAGGGGGGGACGAGCAGTACTTC
J: TRBJ2-6; V: TRBV7-2; size: NA; D: TRBD1; CDR3: CASSFRHRGWAGANVLTF; DNA: TGTGCCAGCAGCTTTCGTCACAGGGGCTGGGCTGGGGCCAACGTCCTGACTTTC
J: TRBJ2-5; V: TRBV6-5; size: NA; D: NA; CDR3: CASSARDKYQETQYF; DNA: TGTGCCAGCAGTGCCCGGGACAAGTACCAAGAGACCCAGTACTTC
J: TRBJ2-1; V: TRBV5-1; size: NA; D: TRBD1; CDR3: CASSRTGNEQFF; DNA: TGCGCCAGCAGTCGGACAGGGAATGAGCAGTTCTTC
J: TRBJ2-7; V: TRBV19; size: NA; D: NA; CDR3: CASPGPDHEQYF; DNA: TGTGCCAGCCCCGGGCCCGACCACGAGCAGTACTTC
J: TRBJ2-7; V: TRBV11-1; size: NA; D: TRBD2; CDR3: CASSPIAGGPYEQYF; DNA: TGTGCCAGCAGTCCCATAGCGGGAGGGCCCTACGAGCAGTACTTC
J: TRBJ2-3; V: TRBV7-8; size: NA; D: NA; CDR3: CASSSQLGGLPDTQYF; DNA: TGTGCCAGCAGCTCCCAGTTGGGAGGTCTCCCCGATACGCAGTATTTT
J: TRBJ2-3; V: TRBV7-9; size: NA; D: NA; CDR3: CASSLPPGPITDTQYF; DNA: TGTGCCAGCAGCCTTCCCCCGGGACCGATCACAGATACGCAGTATTTT
J: TRBJ2-2; V: TRBV13; size: NA; D: NA; CDR3: CASSPSTGELFF; DNA: TGTGCCAGCAGCCCGTCCACCGGGGAGCTGTTTTTT
J: TRBJ2-1; V: TRBV18; size: NA; D: TRBD2; CDR3: CASSPLLAGDNEQFF; DNA: TGTGCCAGCTCACCACTCCTAGCGGGAGACAATGAGCAGTTCTTC
J: TRBJ1-2; V: TRBV7-9; size: NA; D: NA; CDR3: CASSPRESLDGYTF; DNA: TGTGCCAGCAGCCCACGTGAGAGTCTTGATGGCTACACCTTC
J: TRBJ2-7; V: TRBV20-1; size: once; D: NA; CDR3: CSARLRNEQYF; DNA: TGCAGTGCTAGGCTCAGGAACGAGCAGTACTTC
J: TRBJ2-7; V: TRBV28; size: NA; D: NA; CDR3: CASSLQGQLYLYF; DNA: TGTGCCAGCAGTTTACAGGGGCAGCTCTACCTGTACTTC
J: TRBJ1-2; V: TRBV7-9; size: NA; D: TRBD1; CDR3: CASSPGQGGGYTF; DNA: TGTGCCAGCAGCCCCGGACAGGGGGGAGGCTACACCTTC
J: TRBJ1-1; V: TRBV9; size: NA; D: NA; CDR3: CASSVVGLNTEAFF; DNA: TGTGCCAGCAGCGTAGTCGGCCTGAACACTGAAGCTTTCTTT
J: TRBJ2-7; V: TRBV30; size: NA; D: NA; CDR3: CACSVRVSGSEQYF; DNA: TGTGCCTGCTCCGTCCGGGTCTCGGGTTCCGAGCAGTACTTC
J: TRBJ1-2; V: TRBV7-3; size: NA; D: NA; CDR3: CASSLAPASLQRVF; DNA: TGTGCCAGCAGCTTAGCCCCTGCTTCGCTTCAAAGAGTCTTC
J: TRBJ2-7; V: TRBV27; size: NA; D: NA; CDR3: CASSLGLGAVSSYEQYF; DNA: TGTGCCAGCAGTTTAGGTCTGGGGGCGGTTTCGTCCTACGAGCAGTACTTC
J: TRBJ1-2; V: TRBV6-5; size: once; D: NA; CDR3: CASRKEPNYGYTF; DNA: TGTGCCAGCAGGAAGGAGCCCAACTATGGCTACACCTTC
J: TRBJ2-1; V: TRBV7-2; size: NA; D: NA; CDR3: CASSFQRATNNEQFF; DNA: TGTGCCAGCAGCTTTCAGAGGGCGACAAACAATGAGCAGTTCTTC
J: TRBJ2-1; V: TRBV6-6; size: once; D: TRBD2; CDR3: CASSYREGGYNEQFF; DNA: TGTGCCAGCAGTTACCGGGAGGGGGGATACAATGAGCAGTTCTTC
J: TRBJ2-5; V: TRBV27; size: NA; D: TRBD1; CDR3: CASSLPGQGQETQYF; DNA: TGTGCCAGCAGTTTACCGGGACAGGGGCAAGAGACCCAGTACTTC
J: TRBJ1-1; V: TRBV28; size: NA; D: NA; CDR3: CASGPLRGVDKAFF; DNA: TGTGCCAGCGGACCCCTTCGGGGGGTGGATAAAGCTTTCTTT
J: TRBJ2-4; V: TRBV28; size: NA; D: TRBD1; CDR3: CASSSQTGGEGNIQYF; DNA: TGTGCCAGCAGTTCTCAAACAGGGGGCGAGGGAAACATTCAGTACTTC